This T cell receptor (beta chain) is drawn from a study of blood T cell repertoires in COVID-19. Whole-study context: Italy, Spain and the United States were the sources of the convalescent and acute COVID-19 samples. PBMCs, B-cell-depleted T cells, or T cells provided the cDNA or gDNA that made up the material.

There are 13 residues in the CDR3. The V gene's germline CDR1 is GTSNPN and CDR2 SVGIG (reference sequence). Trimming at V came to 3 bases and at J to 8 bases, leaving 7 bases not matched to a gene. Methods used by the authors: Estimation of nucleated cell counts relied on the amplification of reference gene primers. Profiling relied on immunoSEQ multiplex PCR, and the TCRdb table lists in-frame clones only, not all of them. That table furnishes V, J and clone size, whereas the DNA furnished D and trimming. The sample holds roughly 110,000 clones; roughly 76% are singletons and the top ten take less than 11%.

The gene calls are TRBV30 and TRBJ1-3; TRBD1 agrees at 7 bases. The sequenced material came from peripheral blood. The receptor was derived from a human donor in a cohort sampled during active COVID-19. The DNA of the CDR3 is TGTGCCTGGAGACTAGCAGGGGGTTACACCATATATTTT. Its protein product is CAWRLAGGYTIYF.